The 18 T cell receptor beta chains presented below share a single source sample, sequenced in a study of blood T cells in healthy people across ages. A second PCR, run for about 7 to 11 cycles, used a sample-barcoded 5' primer plus a J-beta primer mix. TCRdb independently ran MiXCR on the 5' RACE reads; one entry per CDR3 protein. The top ten clones hold 2.1% of a sample with over 1,500,000 distinct CDR3 sequences, 49% of them seen once. The specimen was blood. The receptors derive from a woman aged 40 to 49 in good health.

This clonotype has more than one count but fewer than ten. The chain couples TRBV27 to TRBJ1-2; 8 nucleotides line up with TRBD1. Germline trimming cut 6 bases from V and 3 bases from J; bases unmatched to any gene: 9. CDR1 is MNHEY, CDR2 SMNVEV, per germline (reference sequence). This CDR3 spans 15 amino acids. CDR3 bases: TGTGCCAGCAGGCTCGGGACAGGCCCCTACTATGGCTACACCTTC. Residues: CASRLGTGPYYGYTF.

The table lists this clonotype with a few counts. The J gene is TRBJ2-5, the V gene TRBV6-2 or TRBV6-3, with 8 bases aligning to TRBD1. J gave up 2 bases and V 6 bases, and 8 bases lay outside the gene matches. Germline lookup yields CDR1 MNHEY and CDR2 SVGEGT. The CDR3 is 15 residues long. The CDR3 DNA reads as TGTGCCAGCAGCCGGACAGGGTATAGGCAAGAGACCCAGTACTTC. Its translation is CASSRTGYRQETQYF.

The chain carries TRBV9 and TRBJ1-2; TRBD1 agrees at 7 bases. V lost 4 bases and J lost 9; bases outside the gene matches: 3. This CDR3 comprises 11 residues. Germline loops: CDR1 SGDLS, CDR2 YYNGEE. The CDR3 is CASSSGQSYTF. The CDR3 bases are TGTGCCAGCAGCTCGGGACAGAGCTACACCTTC.

The gene calls are TRBV28 and TRBJ2-7; possibly TRBD1 or TRBD2 for D (6 bases each). V was shortened by 5 bases and J by 0 bases, with 17 bases between the two germline ends. Germline loops: CDR1 MDHEN, CDR2 SYDVKM. The CDR3 contains 16 residues. As DNA, the CDR3 is TGTGCCAGCAGTCCCCAAATGGGGGGCGGCTCCTACGAGCAGTACTTC. Translating gives CASSPQMGGGSYEQYF.

The chain couples TRBV4-3 to TRBJ2-3; D call uncertain. CDR3 length: 16 amino acids. Germline V CDR1 and CDR2: LGHNA, YSLEER. Between the trimmed V and J ends, which lost 0 bases and 2 bases, there was a span of 12 bases. This CDR3 reads CASSQEISPFTDTQYF. DNA for the CDR3: TGCGCCAGCAGCCAAGAGATCAGTCCCTTCACAGATACGCAGTATTTT.

This sequence joins TRBV4-3 and TRBJ2-1, with TRBD2 matching 7 bases. V lost 0 bases to trimming and J lost 9 bases; unmatched junction nucleotides: 17. This CDR3 has 18 amino acids. Germline V gene lookup returns CDR1 LGHNA and CDR2 YSLEER. The CDR3 DNA follows: TGCGCCAGCAGCCAAGATCCCGGCGGTAGCGGGCCCTCCGGTGAGCAGTTCTTC. Amino acid sequence: CASSQDPGGSGPSGEQFF.

As regards this clonotype: At one of its ends the junction is not consistent with the germline gene, which may arise from a read error. The chain combines TRBV12-3 or TRBV12-4 with TRBJ2-5; 7 nucleotides line up with TRBD1. The CDR3 extends over 12 amino acids. CDR3 sequence (DNA): TGTGCCAGCAGGTTAGTCGGGACAGCGGAGTACTTC. Translating gives CASRLVGTAEYF.

The rearrangement uses TRBV7-2 and TRBJ2-5; D is unresolved. Germline CDR1 is SGHTA and CDR2 is FQGNSA. Between the trimmed V and J ends, which lost 1 base and 1 base, there was a span of 7 bases. CDR3 length: 14 residues. The DNA for the CDR3 is TGTGCCAGCAGCTTAGTCCCTAGCCAAGAGACCCAGTACTTC. It encodes CASSLVPSQETQYF.

The chain joins TRBV6-5 to TRBJ2-4, with TRBD1 matching 9 bases. In germline, CDR1 is MNHEY, CDR2 SVGAGI. Trimming cost V 5 bases and J 13 bases; bases outside gene matches: 15. This CDR3 contains 15 residues. In nucleotides, the CDR3 is TGTGCCAGCAGTATACGGGACAGGGACTTCAATGAGCAGTACTTC. It codes for CASSIRDRDFNEQYF.

This clonotype was detected only a few times. The chain carries TRBV28 and TRBJ2-3; 9 bases are shared with TRBD2. The CDR3 is 16 residues long. Germline-derived CDR1 and CDR2 are MDHEN and SYDVKM. V shed 3 bases and J 6 bases; nucleotides not matched to a gene: 10. CDR3 DNA: TGTGCCAGCAGTTTCGGAGCGGGGGGCTACCCTGATACGCAGTATTTT. Its protein is CASSFGAGGYPDTQYF.

This clonotype was found a few times. The rearrangement links TRBV4-3 to TRBJ2-1, with D uncertain. CDR3 length: 13 residues. The ends were cut back, 4 bases at V and 8 bases at J, with 12 bases in the middle. Germline CDR1 and CDR2: LGHNA and YSLEER. The CDR3: CASSPLLADEQFF. The CDR3 nucleotides read TGCGCCAGCAGCCCCCTCCTGGCAGATGAGCAGTTCTTC.

This clonotype was seen more than once but under ten times. The chain has TRBV7-2 and TRBJ2-3, with 9 nucleotides matching TRBD1. CDR1 SGHTA and CDR2 FQGNSA come from the germline V gene. V lost 6 bases to trimming and J lost 4 bases; unmatched junction nucleotides: 8. This CDR3 is built from 15 residues. The CDR3, as DNA: TGTGCCAGCAGTCGGGGACAGGGTGTATCAGATACGCAGTATTTT. Encoded protein: CASSRGQGVSDTQYF.

This sequence joins TRBV7-2 and TRBJ2-3; the match to TRBD2 covers 9 bases. The CDR3 consists of 15 residues. CDR1 is SGHTA and CDR2 is FQGNSA in the germline V gene. J lost 5 bases, V lost 5 bases, and 8 bases had no gene match. The CDR3 nucleotides are TGTGCCAGCAGCCCGCCGGGACTAGCTTTAGATACGCAGTATTTT. It is translated as CASSPPGLALDTQYF.

The V and J genes are TRBV6-5 and TRBJ2-3, with 9 bases identical to TRBD2. CDR3 length: 15 residues. Germline V gene lookup returns CDR1 MNHEY and CDR2 SVGAGI. V was clipped by 3 bases and J by 5 bases; unmatched bases: 6. CDR3 residues: CASSYQREVLDTQYF. The CDR3 bases are TGTGCCAGCAGTTATCAGCGGGAGGTGTTAGATACGCAGTATTTT.

The V gene is TRBV4-3, the J gene TRBJ2-1, with D perhaps TRBD2 (6 bases). CDR3 size: 18 residues. V lost 0 bases to trimming and J lost 5 bases, with 20 bases between them. The V gene's germline CDR1 is LGHNA and CDR2 YSLEER. Here the CDR3 reads CASSQDPRGSTGDNEQFF. DNA for the CDR3: TGCGCCAGCAGCCAAGACCCTCGGGGTAGCACGGGAGACAATGAGCAGTTCTTC.

The chain carries TRBV20-1 and TRBJ2-1; 12 nucleotides align to TRBD2. The CDR3 runs 14 residues. The V segment lost 6 bases and the J segment 6 bases; nucleotides outside the gene matches: 6. Germline V gene sequence: CDR1 DFQATT, CDR2 SNEGSKA (reference sequence). The CDR3: CSADTSGGSNEQFF. CDR3 nucleotides: TGCAGTGCAGATACTAGCGGGGGGTCCAATGAGCAGTTCTTC.

The V and J genes are TRBV9 and TRBJ2-1, with TRBD2 identical over 15 bases. The CDR3 is 20 amino acids. Germline lookup yields CDR1 SGDLS and CDR2 YYNGEE. V shed 0 bases and J 7 bases; nucleotides not matched to a gene: 14. The CDR3 sequence: CASSVGTSGGAGGVTNEQFF. In nucleotides, the CDR3 is TGTGCCAGCAGCGTAGGGACTAGCGGGGGGGCAGGAGGAGTTACGAATGAGCAGTTCTTC.

This rearrangement joins TRBV14 to TRBJ1-4; D unresolved. The CDR3 has 16 residues. The ends were cut back, 0 bases at V and 6 bases at J, with 14 bases in the middle. Looked up from germline, CDR1 is SGHDN and CDR2 is FVKESK. DNA for the CDR3: TGTGCCAGCAGCCAAGATATCACTGATGGCGATGAAAAACTGTTTTTT. It codes for CASSQDITDGDEKLFF. The full variable domain, rest sourced from reference TRBV14 and TRBJ1-4, is EAGVTQFPSHSVIEKGQTVTLRCDPISGHDNLYWYRRVMGKEIKFLLHFVKESKQDESGMPNNRFLAERTGGTYSTLKVQPAELEDSGVYFCASSQDITDGDEKLFFGSGTQLSVL.